This T cell receptor beta chain was documented in a study of T-cell reconstitution after alpha-beta-depleted transplantation in children. There are many counts of this clonotype. V lost 6 bases and J 5 bases, leaving 17 bases between the germline ends. The CDR3 runs to 14 residues. Construction of the TCRbeta library involved unique molecular identifiers. MiXCR, applied by TCRdb to the PCR reads, yields one record per CDR3 protein. Among more than 150,000 distinct CDR3 sequences listed, approximately 6.8% were seen once. The chain combines TRBV12-3 or TRBV12-4 with TRBJ2-7, with D perhaps assigned TRBD1 or TRBD2 (6 bases each). The clonotype originates from a human donor who donated a stem cell graft to a child with Wiskott-Aldrich syndrome. Specimen: PBMCs from the stem cell graft donor, collected from the stem cell graft. CDR3 sequence (DNA): TGTGCCAGCAGCCCGACAGGATGGGGGGACGAGCAGTACTTC. Translated: CASSPTGWGDEQYF.